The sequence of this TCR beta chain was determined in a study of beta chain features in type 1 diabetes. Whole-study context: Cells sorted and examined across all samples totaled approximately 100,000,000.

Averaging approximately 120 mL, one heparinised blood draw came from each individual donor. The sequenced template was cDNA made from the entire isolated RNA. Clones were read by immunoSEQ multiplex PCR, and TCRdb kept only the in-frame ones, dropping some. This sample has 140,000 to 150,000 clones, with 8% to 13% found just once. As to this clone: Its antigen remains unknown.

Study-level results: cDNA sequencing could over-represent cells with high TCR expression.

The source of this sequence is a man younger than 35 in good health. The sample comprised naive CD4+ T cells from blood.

The CDR3 nucleotides are TGCGCCAGCAGCCAACAACAGGATAGTGTCTATGGCTACACCTTC. Translation gives CASSQQQDSVYGYTF. This rearrangement joins TRBV4-1 to TRBJ1-2; a possible D gene is TRBD1 (5 bases). Germline assignment: CDR1 MGHRA and CDR2 YSYEKL. Trimming stripped 2 bases from V and 4 bases from J, with 14 bases between. This CDR3 is 15 amino acids long.